Included here is one T cell receptor beta chain sequence, with context. This clonotype was picked up many times. Its specific antigen is unknown. It has no much larger one-base neighbor in the sample; base qualities were not kept. The TCR beta CDR3 regions were amplified from RNA transcripts. For the first round of RT-PCR on the TCR CDR3, the HTBI primer set was used together with the Qiagen OneStep RT-PCR kit. The libraries were constructed in a second round of multiplex PCR and then size-selected and purified. Sequencing of the libraries was done on an Illumina HiSeq2000 using paired-end 100 bp reads. As for the original processing: SOAPnuke was used to process the raw data, with reads discarded if the reads contained adapters or uncalled bases, had a mean Phred below 15, or lacked an exact constant-primer or identifier match. COPE v1.2.5 was used to merge high-quality paired reads, and clonotypes were defined as unique nucleotide sequences. Clonotypes were aligned to IMGT TRBV, TRBD and TRBJ reference segments using MiTCR v1.1. Analysis was restricted to V-J combinations with a frequency above 0.0001, which covered about 99% of repertoires. The TCS score was defined as the ratio of F50 (clonal expansion) to E x V (chaos), calculated using BLOSUM62-based TCRdist between CDR3 peptides within each V-J. Welch's t-statistics and random forest reduced 500 to 650 V-J features to about 12, which were used in a naive Bayes classifier (R e1071). Through fastp at Q25 and MiXCR, TCRdb rebuilt clones from the public reads, retaining in-frame beta chains. Rows with one shared CDR3 protein collapse into an entry with the most common genes and DNA. Clone size and V and J calls follow TCRdb, not the original study. The sample table lists about 560,000 distinct CDR3 sequences, more than 45% of them with a count of one. Clones ranked in the top ten supply 8% to 8.5% of the sample.

Including the terminal cysteine and phenylalanine, the CDR3 comprises 15 residues. Only the CDR3 DNA is retained, 45 bases long and in frame from the first base. Trimming takes 5 bases from V and 2 bases from J, and the germline ends sit 13 bases apart. The CDR1 and CDR2 encoded by the germline V gene are SGHTA and FQGNSA. The data were obtained in a study of T cells in Graves' hyperthyroidism and ophthalmopathy (dated by TCRdb to between 2018 and 2020). Looking at the study overall: To identify distinguishing TCR V-J signatures, a discovery cohort of 90 to 100 patients was used, comprising approximately 40 with Graves' ophthalmopathy and 57 with stable Graves' hyperthyroidism. Prospective prediction of ophthalmopathy was tested in an independent validation cohort of 18 hyperthyroidism patients and approximately 17 patients who later progressed to ophthalmopathy. The approximately 90 discovery patients were randomly split 7:3 into training and test sets. In roughly six Graves' hyperthyroidism patients, the study also compared T-cell repertoires from thyroid tissue with T-cell repertoires from blood. Following sampling, methimazole starting at 30 mg daily was given to hyperthyroidism patients, and high-dose intravenous methylprednisolone was given to ophthalmopathy patients. The paper reports TCR Vbeta CDR3 sequencing of some 140 peripheral blood samples: approximately 43 ophthalmopathy, around 80 hyperthyroidism and approximately 17 progressor patients. The study at large found these results: A 13 V-J signature model separated ophthalmopathy from stable hyperthyroidism, with around 90% sensitivity and roughly 82% specificity in cross-validation and 80%/75% in testing. Most expanded thyroid clonotypes (frequency above 0.001) were also detected in blood, a finding suggesting that blood repertoires may reflect thyroid immune responses. In validation, the model predicted progression to ophthalmopathy with approximately 71% sensitivity and less than 75% specificity, a median of approximately 6.5 months before onset. Sample size was not statistically predetermined, and blinding of investigators to group allocation was not performed.

A patient counted as having stable Graves' hyperthyroidism if no progression to ophthalmopathy occurred over 18 months of follow-up. Hyperthyroidism patients were aged 18 to 65 years and newly diagnosed, with disease duration of less than 2 months. The study excluded patients with uncontrolled infections, other autoimmune diseases, pregnancy or lactation. Clinical symptoms, serum thyroxine and TRAb, thyroid ultrasound, and orbital computed tomography formed the basis for the diagnoses. Trizol reagent was used to extract total RNA, and RNA quality was then checked on an Agilent 2100 Bioanalyzer. Source material: peripheral blood or thyroid tissue (not recorded which). This TCR was recovered from a woman aged 18-35 years with Graves' hyperthyroidism. Donor details come from another sample of the same person, matched by shared clones. The receptor chain draws on TRBV7-2 and TRBJ1-3; the D segment cannot be called with confidence. The CDR3 protein: CASSPRGVTGNTIYF. Read as DNA, the sequence is TGTGCCAGCAGCCCCCGAGGAGTGACTGGAAACACCATATATTTT.